This T cell receptor beta chain was documented in a study of blood T cells in healthy people across ages. Study-wide results and limits: Reliance upon unsorted PBMCs precluded definitive naive versus antigen-experienced comparison.

Alongside a J-beta primer mix, a sample-barcoded 5' primer served in a second PCR lasting roughly 7 to 11 cycles. Each CDR3 protein gets one entry after TCRdb re-called the 5' RACE reads with MiXCR. The sample yields about 630,000 distinct CDR3 sequences, 20% to 25% seen once. Notes on this clonotype: Its antigen remains unknown.

The junction had 8 bases not matched to a gene; V was cut back by 2 bases and J by 2 bases. This CDR3 is 15 amino acids long. Germline loops: CDR1 DFQATT, CDR2 SNEGSKA (reference sequence). The sequence came from a man aged 65 to 79 in good health. The chain recombines TRBV20-1 with TRBJ1-1; 7 bases are a match to TRBD1. The sample consisted of blood. CDR3 sequence: CSARPMDRSNTEAFF. DNA of the CDR3: TGCAGTGCTAGACCCATGGACAGGAGTAACACTGAAGCTTTCTTT.